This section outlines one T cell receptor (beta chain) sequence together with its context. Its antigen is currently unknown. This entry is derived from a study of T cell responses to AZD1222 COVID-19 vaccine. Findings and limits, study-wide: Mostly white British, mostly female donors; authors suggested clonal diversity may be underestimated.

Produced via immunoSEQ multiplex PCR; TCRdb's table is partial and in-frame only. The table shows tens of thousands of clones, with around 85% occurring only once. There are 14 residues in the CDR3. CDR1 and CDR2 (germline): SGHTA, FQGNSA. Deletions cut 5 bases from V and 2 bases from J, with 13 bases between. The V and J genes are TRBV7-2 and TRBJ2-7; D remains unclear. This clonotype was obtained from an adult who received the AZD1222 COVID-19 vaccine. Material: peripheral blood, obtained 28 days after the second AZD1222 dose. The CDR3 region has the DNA TGTGCCAGCAGCCCTCGAGGCGGTCCCTACGAGCAGTACTTC. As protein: CASSPRGGPYEQYF.